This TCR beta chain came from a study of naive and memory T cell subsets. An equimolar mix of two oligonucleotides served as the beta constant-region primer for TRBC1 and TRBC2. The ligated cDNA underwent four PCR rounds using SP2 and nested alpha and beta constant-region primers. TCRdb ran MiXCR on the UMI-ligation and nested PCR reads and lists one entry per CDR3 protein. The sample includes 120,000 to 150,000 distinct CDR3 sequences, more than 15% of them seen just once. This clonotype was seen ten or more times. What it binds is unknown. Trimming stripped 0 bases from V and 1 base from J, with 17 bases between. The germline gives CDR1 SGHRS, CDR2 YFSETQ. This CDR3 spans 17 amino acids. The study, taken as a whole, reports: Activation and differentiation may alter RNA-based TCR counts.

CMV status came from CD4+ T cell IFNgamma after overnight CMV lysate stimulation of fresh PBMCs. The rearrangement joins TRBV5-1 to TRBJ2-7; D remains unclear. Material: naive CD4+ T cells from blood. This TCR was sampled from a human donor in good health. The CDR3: CASSLVPFPETSYEQYF. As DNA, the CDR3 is TGCGCCAGCAGCTTGGTTCCATTCCCAGAAACGTCCTACGAGCAGTACTTC.